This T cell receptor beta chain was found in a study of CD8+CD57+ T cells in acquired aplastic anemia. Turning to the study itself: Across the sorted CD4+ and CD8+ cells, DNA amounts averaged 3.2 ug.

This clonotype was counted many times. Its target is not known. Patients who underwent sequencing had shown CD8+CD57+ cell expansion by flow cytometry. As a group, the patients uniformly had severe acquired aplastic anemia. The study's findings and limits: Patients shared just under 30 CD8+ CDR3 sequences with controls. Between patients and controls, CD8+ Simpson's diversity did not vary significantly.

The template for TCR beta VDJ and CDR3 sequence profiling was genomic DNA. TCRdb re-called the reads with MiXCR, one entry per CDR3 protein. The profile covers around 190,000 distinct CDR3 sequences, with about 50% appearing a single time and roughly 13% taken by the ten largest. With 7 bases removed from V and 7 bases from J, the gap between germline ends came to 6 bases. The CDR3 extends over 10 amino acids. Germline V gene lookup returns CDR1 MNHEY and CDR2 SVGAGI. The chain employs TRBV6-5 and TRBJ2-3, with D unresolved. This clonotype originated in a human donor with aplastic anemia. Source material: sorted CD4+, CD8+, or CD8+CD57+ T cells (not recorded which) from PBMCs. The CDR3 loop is CASKLNTQYF. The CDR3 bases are TGTGCCAGCAAATTGAATACGCAGTATTTT.